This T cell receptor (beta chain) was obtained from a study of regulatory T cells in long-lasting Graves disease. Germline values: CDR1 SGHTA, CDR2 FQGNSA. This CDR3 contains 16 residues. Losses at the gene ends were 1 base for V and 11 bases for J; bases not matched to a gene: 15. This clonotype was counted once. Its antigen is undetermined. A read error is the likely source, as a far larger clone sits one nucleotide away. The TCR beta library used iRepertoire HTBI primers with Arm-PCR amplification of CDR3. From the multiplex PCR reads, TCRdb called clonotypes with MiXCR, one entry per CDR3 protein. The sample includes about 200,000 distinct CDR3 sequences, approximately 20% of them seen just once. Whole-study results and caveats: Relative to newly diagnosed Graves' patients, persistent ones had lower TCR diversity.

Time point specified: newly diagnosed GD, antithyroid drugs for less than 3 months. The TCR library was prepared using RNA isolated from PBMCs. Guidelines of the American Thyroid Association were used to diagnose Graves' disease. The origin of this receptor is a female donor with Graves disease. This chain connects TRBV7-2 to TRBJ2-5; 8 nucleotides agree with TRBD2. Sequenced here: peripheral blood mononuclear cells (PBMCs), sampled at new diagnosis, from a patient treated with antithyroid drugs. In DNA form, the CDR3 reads TGTGCCAGCAGCTTAGTTCCGGGAGGGGCCTACAATGAGCAGTACTTC. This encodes CASSLVPGGAYNEQYF. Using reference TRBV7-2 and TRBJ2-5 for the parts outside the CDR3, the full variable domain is GAGVSQSPSNKVTEKGKDVELRCDPISGHTALYWYRQSLGQGLEFLIYFQGNSAPDKSGLPSDRFSAERTGGSVSTLTIQRTQQEDSAVYLCASSLVPGGAYNEQYFGPGTRLLVL.